This is a list of T cell receptor beta chains from one sample in a study of OX40 agonist ivuxolimab in advanced cancers. Sequencing was performed with immunoSEQ multiplex PCR; in TCRdb, only in-frame clones are kept and a portion is missing. The data show over 65,000 clones, about 80% seen once. The material sequenced was CD4+ or CD8+ T cells sorted from blood, taken in a trial of the OX40 agonist ivuxolimab. The source is an adult with an advanced solid tumor such as melanoma, head and neck, liver or kidney cancer. Both conserved end residues are part of each CDR3. A D gene is named only where the DNA matches it firmly. A clone size is listed for some rows: how often the clone was seen (once, few, many), or a class if it is expanded.

v_gene	d_gene	abundance	j_gene	CDR3nt	CDR3aa
TRBV10-3	TRBD1	NA	TRBJ2-1	TGTGCCATCAAACCGGGACAGGGTAAAAGTGAGCAGTTCTTC	CAIKPGQGKSEQFF
TRBV7-2	NA	once	TRBJ1-2	TGTGCCAGCAGCCTCCTAAGCTATGGCTACACCTTC	CASSLLSYGYTF
TRBV6-6	NA	NA	TRBJ2-5	TGTGCCAGCAGTAAACTACAGGGAGGGGGGCAAGAGACCCAGTACTTC	CASSKLQGGGQETQYF
TRBV19	TRBD2	NA	TRBJ2-7	TGTGCCAGTAGTCTTCAAGCGGGAGGGCGCTACGAGCAGTACTTC	CASSLQAGGRYEQYF
TRBV10-3	NA	NA	TRBJ1-2	TGTGCCATTGCCTCACAGGCTAACTTCTATGGCTACACCTTC	CAIASQANFYGYTF
TRBV23-1	NA	NA	TRBJ2-1	TGCGCCAGCAGTCCATCGGGACTTCAAGGGTTCAATGAGCAGTTCTTC	CASSPSGLQGFNEQFF
TRBV28	NA	few	TRBJ1-5	TGTGCCAGCAGTTTAATCGTGACACAGCCCCAGCATTTT	CASSLIVTQPQHF
TRBV19	NA	NA	TRBJ2-4	TGTGCCAGTAGTAGTGCTGACAAAAACATTCAGTACTTC	CASSSADKNIQYF
TRBV28	NA	NA	TRBJ1-3	TGTGCCACCACAGTTCCGAGTCGAGGCTCTGGAAACACCATATATTTT	CATTVPSRGSGNTIYF
TRBV30	NA	once	TRBJ2-6	TGTGCCTGGAGTGGGGGATCTGGGGCCAACGTCCTGACTTTC	CAWSGGSGANVLTF
TRBV7-6	NA	few	TRBJ2-2	TGTGCCAGCAGCCCTGTCCGCCCAAGCGGGGAGCTGTTTTTT	CASSPVRPSGELFF
TRBV5-4	TRBD2	NA	TRBJ2-2	TGTGCCAGCAGCCCGAGCCCCGGGACTAGCGAGCTGTTTTTT	CASSPSPGTSELFF
TRBV6-1	NA	NA	TRBJ1-2	TGTGCCACCCAGGACACCGACAGAACCTCCTATGGCTACACCTTC	CATQDTDRTSYGYTF
TRBV19	TRBD1	few	TRBJ1-1	TGTGCCAGTAGTACCGACAGGGATACTGAAGCTTTCTTT	CASSTDRDTEAFF
TRBV2	NA	NA	TRBJ1-5	TGTGCCAGCAGTGAAGACAGGGTAACACCCCAGCATTTT	CASSEDRVTPQHF
TRBV29-1	NA	NA	TRBJ1-2	TGCAGCGTAGGCAGGGGTGGCTATGGCTACACCTTC	CSVGRGGYGYTF
TRBV5-1	NA	NA	TRBJ2-7	TGCGCCAGCAGCCTGGACCCCGGGGTCTACGAGCAGTACTTC	CASSLDPGVYEQYF
TRBV6-1	TRBD1	NA	TRBJ2-5	TGTGCCAGCATTAGGGGGCAACCCCAAGAGACCCAGTACTTC	CASIRGQPQETQYF
TRBV29-1	TRBD1	NA	TRBJ2-7	TGCAGCGTCCCAGGGACAGGGGATCGCGAGCAGTACTTC	CSVPGTGDREQYF
TRBV7-2	NA	NA	TRBJ1-5	TGTGCCAGCAGCCATTCTGGGACAAGGGATCAGCCCCAGCATTTT	CASSHSGTRDQPQHF
TRBV4-3	NA	NA	TRBJ1-1	TGCGCCAGCAGCCAAGCGGCAGGCTACGAAGCTTTCTTT	CASSQAAGYEAFF
TRBV19	NA	NA	TRBJ2-5	TGTGCCAGTAGTGCTGATACTAGTCCGCTACAAGAGACCCAGTACTTC	CASSADTSPLQETQYF
TRBV6-5	NA	NA	TRBJ2-5	TGTGCCAGCAGTTCACGAGGACTGCCCCAAGAGACCCAGTACTTC	CASSSRGLPQETQYF
TRBV5-1	NA	NA	TRBJ2-4	TGCGCCAGCAGCTTGGTCGGGACCGACGCGGGCAAAAACATTCAGTACTTC	CASSLVGTDAGKNIQYF
TRBV28	NA	NA	TRBJ1-1	TGTGCCAGCAGTTCGCCTAGTGGGGGAGCTCAGGAAGCTTTCTTT	CASSSPSGGAQEAFF
TRBV7-9	NA	NA	TRBJ2-2	TGTGCCAGCAGCTTCTATGGCCAGGGAGACACCGGGGAGCTGTTTTTT	CASSFYGQGDTGELFF